This TCR beta chain was documented in a study of cytomegalovirus exposure and HLA in healthy donors. Study-level results: No immune exposure information besides CMV serostatus was available. CMV antigen specificity was confirmed in vitro for a few CMV-associated chains. TCR beta V- and J-gene trimming, according to a later analysis, was linked to a missense DCLRE1C variant.

The V gene's germline CDR1 is LNHDA and CDR2 SQIVND (reference sequence). The CDR3 has 14 amino acids. The ends were cut back, 5 bases at V and 0 bases at J, with 11 bases in the middle. The PCR made use of 60 Vbeta and 13 Jbeta primers. Only in-frame clones appear in the TCRdb table, and some are missing; sequencing was by immunoSEQ multiplex PCR. The repertoire includes 150,000 to 160,000 clones, more than 75% of them detected once, and about 5.6% sits in the top ten. This clone was counted a few times. What it recognizes is unknown. This sequence joins TRBV19 and TRBJ2-7, with D uncertain. The material sequenced was PBMCs. The TCR sequence derives from a woman between 40 and 55 years old in good health and CMV-seropositive. Here the CDR3 DNA reads TGTGCCAGTAGTCCAAGAGGCACCTCCTACGAGCAGTACTTC. Its translation: CASSPRGTSYEQYF.